The 4 T cell receptor beta chains in this list originate from one sample, sequenced in a study of spatial heterogeneity in lung cancer. Using its own MiXCR run on the 5' RACE reads, TCRdb lists one record per CDR3 protein. The sample includes about 12,000 distinct CDR3 sequences, approximately 6.2% of them seen just once. Time point described: sample taken at primary tumor resection. Whole RNA was taken from tumor, nontumor lung or frozen PBMC; it was then sequenced unsorted. Sequencing was performed on normal lung tissue next to the tumor, taken at surgery. These receptors all stem from a male donor with early-stage non-small cell lung cancer.

Worth noting for this clonotype: The library was prepared for alpha chains; this beta chain is a stray read, so its frequency means little. The chain has TRBV3-1 and TRBJ1-3; D is unresolved. The germline gives CDR1 LGHDT, CDR2 YNNKEL (reference sequence). The CDR3 runs to 15 residues. V lost 3 bases and J lost 4, with 13 bases in between. CDR3 region: CASSHRGITGNTIYF. CDR3 sequence (DNA): TGTGCCAGCAGCCATAGAGGCATTACCGGAAACACCATATATTTT. Full variable domain (rest looked up from reference TRBV3-1 and TRBJ1-3): DTAVSQTPKYLVTQMGNDKSIKCEQNLGHDTMYWYKQDSKKFLKIMFSYNNKELIINETVPNRFSPKSPDKAHLNLHINSLELGDSAVYFCASSHRGITGNTIYFGEGSWLTVV.

A note on this clonotype: With the library built for alpha chains, this beta chain is off target and its frequency is not meaningful. The rearrangement links TRBV27 to TRBJ2-2; 9 positions match TRBD1. Trimming took 9 bases from V and 3 from J; bases not matched to a gene: 2. The CDR3 has 13 residues. Germline CDR1 reads MNHEY; CDR2 reads SMNVEV (reference sequence). The chain's CDR3 is CASGDRDTGELFF. Here the CDR3 DNA reads TGTGCCAGTGGGGACAGGGACACCGGGGAGCTGTTTTTT.

In this sample, this clonotype turned up a few times. This beta chain is off target for a library built for alpha chains, so its abundance means little. The rearrangement joins TRBV7-3 to TRBJ1-6; no clear D gene. Germline loops: CDR1 SGHTA, CDR2 FQGTGA. The CDR3 runs 12 residues. V lost 2 bases to trimming and J lost 7 bases, with 3 bases between them. CDR3 bases: TGTGCCAGCAGCTTACAAAATTCACCCCTCCACTTT. Protein: CASSLQNSPLHF.

There are many counts of this clonotype. A library prepared for alpha chains yielded this beta chain as an off-target read; its size is of little meaning. The genes are TRBV30 and TRBJ1-1; D gene uncertain. Looked up from germline, CDR1 is GTSNPN and CDR2 is SVGIG (reference sequence). The V and J ends lost 7 bases and 1 base respectively, with 10 bases between them. The CDR3 loop spans 12 amino acids. The CDR3 reads CAYSRKNTEAFF. In DNA, the CDR3 is TGTGCCTACTCAAGAAAGAACACTGAAGCTTTCTTT.